The clone carrying this T cell receptor (beta chain) was detected only once. Cohort 3 recovered donors had two negative PCRs, clearance, or symptom resolution. These data are taken from a study of blood T cell repertoires in COVID-19. Libraries were prepared by immunoSEQ multiplex PCR; TCRdb keeps only in-frame clonotypes and omits some of them. The table shows fewer than 350,000 clones, with approximately 91% occurring only once. J was trimmed by 2 bases and V by 1 base; bases with no gene match: 3. In germline, CDR1 is SGHNT, CDR2 YYREEE (reference sequence). The CDR3 totals 15 residues. The TCR sequence derives from a man in his 60s who had recovered from COVID-19. The chain couples TRBV5-4 to TRBJ2-7; 10 nucleotides agree with TRBD2. The sequenced sample was PBMCs or T cells enriched from blood (not recorded which). This CDR3 reads CASSLSGTSAYEQYF. The CDR3 DNA reads TGTGCCAGCAGCTTGTCCGGGACTAGCGCCTACGAGCAGTACTTC.